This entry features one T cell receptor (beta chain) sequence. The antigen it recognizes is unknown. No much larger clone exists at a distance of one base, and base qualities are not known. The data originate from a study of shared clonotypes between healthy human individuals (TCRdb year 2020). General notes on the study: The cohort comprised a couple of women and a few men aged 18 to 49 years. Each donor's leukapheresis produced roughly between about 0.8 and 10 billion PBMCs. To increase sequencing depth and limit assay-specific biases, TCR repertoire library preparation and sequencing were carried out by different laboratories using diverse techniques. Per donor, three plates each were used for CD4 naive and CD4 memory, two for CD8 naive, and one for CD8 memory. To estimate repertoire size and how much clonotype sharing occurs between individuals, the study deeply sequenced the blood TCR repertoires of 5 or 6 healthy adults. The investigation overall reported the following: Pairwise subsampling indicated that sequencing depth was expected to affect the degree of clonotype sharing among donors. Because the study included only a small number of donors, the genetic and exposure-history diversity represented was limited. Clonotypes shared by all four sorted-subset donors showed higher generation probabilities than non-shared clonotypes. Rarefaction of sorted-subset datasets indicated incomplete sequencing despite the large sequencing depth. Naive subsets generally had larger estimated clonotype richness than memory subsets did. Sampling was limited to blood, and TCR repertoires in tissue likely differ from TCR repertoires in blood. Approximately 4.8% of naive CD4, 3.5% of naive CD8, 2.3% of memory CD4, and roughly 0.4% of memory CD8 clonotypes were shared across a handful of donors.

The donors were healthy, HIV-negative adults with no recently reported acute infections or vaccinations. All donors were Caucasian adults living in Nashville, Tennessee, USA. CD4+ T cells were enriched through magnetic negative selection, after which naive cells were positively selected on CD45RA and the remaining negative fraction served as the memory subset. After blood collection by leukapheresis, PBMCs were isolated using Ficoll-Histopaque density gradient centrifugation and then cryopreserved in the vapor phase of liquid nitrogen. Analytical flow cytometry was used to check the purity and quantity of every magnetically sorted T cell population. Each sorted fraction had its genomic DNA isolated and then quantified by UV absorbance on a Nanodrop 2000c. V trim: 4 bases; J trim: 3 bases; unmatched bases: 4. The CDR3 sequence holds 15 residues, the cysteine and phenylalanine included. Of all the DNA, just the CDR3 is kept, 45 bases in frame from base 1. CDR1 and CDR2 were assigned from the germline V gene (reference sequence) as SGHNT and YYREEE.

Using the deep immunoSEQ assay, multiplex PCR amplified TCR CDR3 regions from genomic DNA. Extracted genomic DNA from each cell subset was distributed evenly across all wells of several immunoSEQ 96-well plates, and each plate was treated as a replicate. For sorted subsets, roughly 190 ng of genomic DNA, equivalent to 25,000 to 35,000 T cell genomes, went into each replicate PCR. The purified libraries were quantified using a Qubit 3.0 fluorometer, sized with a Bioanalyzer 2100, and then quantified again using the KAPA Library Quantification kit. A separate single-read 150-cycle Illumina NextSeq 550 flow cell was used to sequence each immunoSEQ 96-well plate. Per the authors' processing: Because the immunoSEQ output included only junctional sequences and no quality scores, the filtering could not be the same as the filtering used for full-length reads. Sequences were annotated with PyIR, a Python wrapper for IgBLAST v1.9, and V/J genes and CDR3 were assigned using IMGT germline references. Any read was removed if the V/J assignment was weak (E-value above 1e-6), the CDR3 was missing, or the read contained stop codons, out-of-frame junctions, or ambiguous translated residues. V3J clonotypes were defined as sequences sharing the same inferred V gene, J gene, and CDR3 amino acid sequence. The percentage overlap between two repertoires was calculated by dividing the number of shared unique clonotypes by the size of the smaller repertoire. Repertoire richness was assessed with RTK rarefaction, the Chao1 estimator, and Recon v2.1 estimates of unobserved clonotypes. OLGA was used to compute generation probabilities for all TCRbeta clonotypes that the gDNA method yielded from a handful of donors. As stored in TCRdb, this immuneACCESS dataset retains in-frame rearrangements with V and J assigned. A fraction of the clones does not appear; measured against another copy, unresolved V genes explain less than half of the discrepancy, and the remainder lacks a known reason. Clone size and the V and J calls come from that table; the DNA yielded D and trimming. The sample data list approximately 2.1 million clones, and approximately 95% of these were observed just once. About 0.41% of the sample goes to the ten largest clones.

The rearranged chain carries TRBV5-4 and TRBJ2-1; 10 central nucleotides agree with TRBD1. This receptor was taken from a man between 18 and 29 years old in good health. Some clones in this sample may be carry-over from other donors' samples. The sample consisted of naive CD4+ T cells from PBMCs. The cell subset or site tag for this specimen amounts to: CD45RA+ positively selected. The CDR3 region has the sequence CASSIGTGVYNEQFF. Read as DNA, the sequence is TGTGCCAGCAGCATCGGGACAGGGGTCTACAATGAGCAGTTCTTC.